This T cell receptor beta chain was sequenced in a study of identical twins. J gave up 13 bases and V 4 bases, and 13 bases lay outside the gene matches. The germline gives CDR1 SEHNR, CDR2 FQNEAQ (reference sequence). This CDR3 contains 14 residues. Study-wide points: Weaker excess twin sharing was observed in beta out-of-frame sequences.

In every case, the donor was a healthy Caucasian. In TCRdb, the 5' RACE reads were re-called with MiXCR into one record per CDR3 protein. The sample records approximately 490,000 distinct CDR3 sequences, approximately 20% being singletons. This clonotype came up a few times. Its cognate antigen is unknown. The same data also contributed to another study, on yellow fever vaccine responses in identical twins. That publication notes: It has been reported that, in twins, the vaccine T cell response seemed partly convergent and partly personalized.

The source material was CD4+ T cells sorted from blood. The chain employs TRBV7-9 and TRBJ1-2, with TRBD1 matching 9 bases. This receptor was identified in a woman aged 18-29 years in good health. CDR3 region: CASSSGWDRDVGTF. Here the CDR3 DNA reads TGTGCCAGCAGCTCCGGTTGGGACAGGGACGTTGGCACCTTC.